This TCR beta chain was sequenced in a study of blood T cell repertoires in COVID-19. Study-level information: The United States, Italy and Spain supplied acute and convalescent COVID-19 samples. In each case, the material was cDNA or gDNA derived from T cells, B-cell-depleted T cells, or PBMCs.

This clone has a handful of counts. A Seattle source enrolled patients during active infection and followed them longitudinally. Germline CDR1 and CDR2: GTSNPN and SVGIG (reference sequence). With V trimmed by 2 bases and J by 8 bases, 11 bases remained unmatched. The CDR3 spans 15 residues. How the authors handled the data: Reference gene primer amplification gave nucleated cell count estimates. The data were produced by immunoSEQ multiplex PCR, yet TCRdb's version contains in-frame clones alone and is incomplete. The DNA gave D and trimming, while V, J and clone size come from that table. The sample consists of some 94,000 clones, around 90% of them appearing once.

The sequence came from a woman in her sixties with COVID-19, enrolled during active disease. Specimen: peripheral blood. V is TRBV30 and J is TRBJ2-1; 8 bases match TRBD2. The CDR3 region has the DNA TGTGCCTGGAGTCCGGGGGGAGCGGGGGTGGATGAGCAGTTCTTC. Its translation is CAWSPGGAGVDEQFF.